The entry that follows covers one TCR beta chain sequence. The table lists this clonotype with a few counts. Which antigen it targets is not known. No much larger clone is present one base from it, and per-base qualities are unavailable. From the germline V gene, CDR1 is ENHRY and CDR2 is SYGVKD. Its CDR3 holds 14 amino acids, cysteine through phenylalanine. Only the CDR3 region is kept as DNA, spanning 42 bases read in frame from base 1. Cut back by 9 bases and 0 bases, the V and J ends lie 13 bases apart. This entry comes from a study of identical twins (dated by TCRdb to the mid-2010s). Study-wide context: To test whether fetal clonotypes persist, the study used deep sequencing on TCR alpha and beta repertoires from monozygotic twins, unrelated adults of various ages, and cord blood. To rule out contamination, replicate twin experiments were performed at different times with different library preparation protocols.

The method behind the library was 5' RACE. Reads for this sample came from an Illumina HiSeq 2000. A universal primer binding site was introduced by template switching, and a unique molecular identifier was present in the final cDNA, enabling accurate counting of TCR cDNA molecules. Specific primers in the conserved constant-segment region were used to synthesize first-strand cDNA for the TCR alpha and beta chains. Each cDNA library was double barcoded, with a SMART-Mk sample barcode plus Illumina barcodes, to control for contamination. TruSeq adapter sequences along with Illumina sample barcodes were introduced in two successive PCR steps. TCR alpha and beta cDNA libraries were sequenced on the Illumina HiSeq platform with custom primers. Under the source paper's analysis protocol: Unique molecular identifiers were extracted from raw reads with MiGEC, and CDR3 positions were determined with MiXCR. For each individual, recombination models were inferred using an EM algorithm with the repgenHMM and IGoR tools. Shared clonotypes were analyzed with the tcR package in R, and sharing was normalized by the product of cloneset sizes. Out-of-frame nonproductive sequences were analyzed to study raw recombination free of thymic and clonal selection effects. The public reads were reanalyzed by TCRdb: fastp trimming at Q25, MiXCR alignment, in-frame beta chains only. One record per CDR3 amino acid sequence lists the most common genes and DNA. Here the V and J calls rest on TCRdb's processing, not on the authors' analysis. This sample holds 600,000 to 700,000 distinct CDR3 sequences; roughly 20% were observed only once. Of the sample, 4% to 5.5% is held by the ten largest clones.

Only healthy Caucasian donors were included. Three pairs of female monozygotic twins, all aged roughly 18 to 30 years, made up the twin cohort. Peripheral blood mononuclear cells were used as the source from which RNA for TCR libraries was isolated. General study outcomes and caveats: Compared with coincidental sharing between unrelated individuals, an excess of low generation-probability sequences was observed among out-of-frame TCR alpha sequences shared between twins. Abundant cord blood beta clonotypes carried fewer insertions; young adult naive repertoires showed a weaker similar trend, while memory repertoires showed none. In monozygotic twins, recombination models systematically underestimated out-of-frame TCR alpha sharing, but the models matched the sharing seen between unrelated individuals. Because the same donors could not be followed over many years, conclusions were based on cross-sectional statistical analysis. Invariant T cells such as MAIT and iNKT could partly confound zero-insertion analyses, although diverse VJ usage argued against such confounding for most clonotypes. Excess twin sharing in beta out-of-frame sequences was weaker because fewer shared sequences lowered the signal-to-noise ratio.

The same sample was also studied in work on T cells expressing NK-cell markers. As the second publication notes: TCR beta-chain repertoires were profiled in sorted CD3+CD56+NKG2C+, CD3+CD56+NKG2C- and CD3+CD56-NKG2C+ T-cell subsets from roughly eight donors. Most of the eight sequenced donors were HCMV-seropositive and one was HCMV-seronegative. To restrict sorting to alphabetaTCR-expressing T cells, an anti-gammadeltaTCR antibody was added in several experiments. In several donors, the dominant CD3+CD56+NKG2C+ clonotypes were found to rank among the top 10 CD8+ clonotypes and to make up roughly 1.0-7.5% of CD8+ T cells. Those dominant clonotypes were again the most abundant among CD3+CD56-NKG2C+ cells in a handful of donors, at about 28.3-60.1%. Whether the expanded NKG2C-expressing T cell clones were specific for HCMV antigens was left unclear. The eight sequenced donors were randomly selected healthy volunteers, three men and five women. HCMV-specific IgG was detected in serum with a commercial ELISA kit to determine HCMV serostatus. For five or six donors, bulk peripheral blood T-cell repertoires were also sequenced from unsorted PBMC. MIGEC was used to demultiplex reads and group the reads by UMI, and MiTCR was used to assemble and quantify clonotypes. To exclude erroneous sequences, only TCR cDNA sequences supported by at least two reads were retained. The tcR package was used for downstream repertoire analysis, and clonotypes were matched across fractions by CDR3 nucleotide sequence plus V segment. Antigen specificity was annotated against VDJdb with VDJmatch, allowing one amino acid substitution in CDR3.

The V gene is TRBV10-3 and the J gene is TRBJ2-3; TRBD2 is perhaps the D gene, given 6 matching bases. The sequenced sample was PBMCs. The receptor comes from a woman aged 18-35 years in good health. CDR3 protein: CAIRLDQSTDTQYF. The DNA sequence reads TGTGCCATACGACTAGACCAAAGCACAGATACGCAGTATTTT.